The 23 T cell receptor beta chains in this list originate from one sample, sequenced in a study of T cell responses to AZD1222 COVID-19 vaccine. The repertoire was sequenced with immunoSEQ multiplex PCR; TCRdb's copy has only in-frame clones and lacks some. This sample carries some 120,000 clones, roughly 90% of them seen once, and the ten largest clones take 7.5% to 8%. Sequenced here: peripheral blood, sampled on day 0 of AZD1222 vaccination. The receptors were sampled from an adult in good health.

The J gene is TRBJ1-3, the V gene TRBV19; D is unresolved. V was shortened by 3 bases and J by 0 bases, with 9 bases between the two germline ends. Germline V lookup: CDR1 LNHDA, CDR2 SQIVND (reference sequence). There are 15 residues in the CDR3. CDR3 loop: CASSIRVSSGNTIYF. CDR3 coding DNA: TGTGCCAGTAGTATTAGGGTCAGCTCTGGAAACACCATATATTTT. The whole variable domain, remainder taken from reference TRBV19 and TRBJ1-3, is DGGITQSPKYLFRKEGQNVTLSCEQNLNHDAMYWYRQDPGQGLRLIYYSQIVNDFQKGDIAEGYSVSREKKESFPLTVTSAQKNPTAFYLCASSIRVSSGNTIYFGEGSWLTVV.

V usage is TRBV28 and J usage is TRBJ1-6, with TRBD1 as a possible D gene (6 bases). This CDR3 is 15 amino acids long. Germline-derived CDR1 and CDR2 are MDHEN and SYDVKM. The V and J ends lost 4 bases and 8 bases respectively, with 15 bases between them. The CDR3 DNA reads TGTGCCAGCAGTTCTGGGCAGGGGAGTCATTCACCCCTCCACTTT. Translation: CASSSGQGSHSPLHF.

J is TRBJ2-2 and V is TRBV27, with 12 bases matching TRBD2. Germline V gene data show CDR1 as MNHEY and CDR2 as SMNVEV (reference sequence). The CDR3 runs 15 residues. With 6 bases clipped from V and 6 bases from J, the junction kept 5 bases outside the gene matches. CDR3 residues: CASSLTSGRPGELFF. CDR3 bases: TGTGCCAGCAGCCTGACTAGCGGGAGACCCGGGGAGCTGTTTTTT.

This chain joins TRBV9 and TRBJ1-6, with D unresolved. The germline V gene has CDR1 SGDLS and CDR2 YYNGEE. CDR3 length equals 15 residues. The V and J ends lost 0 bases and 6 bases respectively, with 10 bases between them. Here the CDR3 reads CASSVGRNFNSPLHF. DNA for the CDR3: TGTGCCAGCAGCGTAGGTCGGAACTTTAATTCACCCCTCCACTTT.

CDR3 loop: CASSLANYNSPLHF. In DNA form, the CDR3 reads TGTGCCAGCAGCTTAGCAAACTATAATTCACCCCTCCACTTT. The chain couples TRBV7-2 to TRBJ1-6, with D hard to call. V was cut by 0 bases and J by 3 bases, with 3 bases left in between. CDR3 size: 14 residues. Germline CDR1 reads SGHTA; CDR2 reads FQGNSA.

The rearrangement links TRBV28 to TRBJ1-2; no reliable D call. Trimming took 2 bases from V and 4 from J, leaving 5 bases between them. This CDR3 region has 12 residues. Germline V CDR1 and CDR2: MDHEN, SYDVKM. The CDR3 DNA reads as TGTGCCAGCAGTTTACTAGCCTATGGCTACACCTTC. Protein: CASSLLAYGYTF.

The genes are TRBV19 and TRBJ1-2; no clear D. The V end lost 7 bases, the J end lost 8 bases, and 14 bases lay between the germline ends. The CDR3 extends over 12 amino acids. Germline assignment: CDR1 LNHDA and CDR2 SQIVND (reference sequence). CDR3 in DNA: TGTGCCAGTACCCCCTCGAGTTTCGGCTACACCTTC. Translation: CASTPSSFGYTF.

This clone showed up just a few times. CDR3 sequence (DNA): TGTGCCAGCAGTTTACAGCCGGGACTCCAAGGCTACACCTTC. This sequence encodes CASSLQPGLQGYTF. This chain uses TRBV27 with TRBJ1-2; maybe TRBD1 (5 bases). The V end was cut by 2 bases, the J end by 8 bases, with 15 bases between. The CDR3 extends over 14 amino acids. Germline V gene sequence: CDR1 MNHEY, CDR2 SMNVEV (reference sequence).

The chain has TRBV27 and TRBJ2-1; TRBD2 matches 13 bases. Unmatched junction bases numbered 9, after V lost 5 bases and J lost 8 bases. The CDR3 covers 16 residues. Per germline, CDR1 MNHEY and CDR2 SMNVEV (reference sequence). CDR3 residues: CASSPGTSGARDEQFF. The CDR3 DNA is TGTGCCAGCAGTCCCGGGACTAGCGGGGCCCGAGATGAGCAGTTCTTC.

The chain carries TRBV2 and TRBJ1-3; D remains unclear. The length of the CDR3 is 14 residues. The V gene's germline CDR1 is SNHLY and CDR2 FYNNEI. The germline V and J ends were trimmed by 8 bases and 0 bases, with 11 bases remaining between them. Written as DNA, the CDR3 is TGTGCCAGCCACCTGACGGGCTCTGGAAACACCATATATTTT. Protein sequence: CASHLTGSGNTIYF.

The chain couples TRBV24-1 to TRBJ2-2, with 9 positions matching TRBD1. The CDR3 loop spans 18 amino acids. Germline CDR1 and CDR2: KGHDR and SFDVKD. V lost 7 bases to trimming and J lost 4 bases; unmatched junction nucleotides: 15. The CDR3 is CATRRGTGRAESTGELFF. CDR3 nucleotides: TGTGCCACCAGAAGGGGGACAGGGAGAGCTGAGAGCACCGGGGAGCTGTTTTTT.

The CDR3 region is CASSDGDRGGTEAFF. For the CDR3, the DNA is TGTGCCAGCAGCGATGGGGACAGGGGAGGCACTGAAGCTTTCTTT. V and J are TRBV13 and TRBJ1-1; 10 bases match TRBD1. Germline CDR1 reads PRHDT; CDR2 reads FYEKMQ (reference sequence). V dropped 5 bases and J dropped 4; count of bases not matched to a gene: 7. This CDR3 contains 15 residues.

The chain recombines TRBV5-6 with TRBJ1-1, with D possibly TRBD1 on 5 matching bases. V lost 3 bases and J lost 5, with 11 bases in between. The germline gives CDR1 SGHDT, CDR2 YYEEEE. This CDR3 region has 13 residues. CDR3 nucleotide sequence: TGTGCCAGCAGCTCCAGGGCGCATACTGAAGCTTTCTTT. Protein product: CASSSRAHTEAFF. Variable domain in full (rest from reference TRBV5-6 and TRBJ1-1): DAGVTQSPTHLIKTRGQQVTLRCSPKSGHDTVSWYQQALGQGPQFIFQYYEEEERQRGNFPDRFSGHQFPNYSSELNVNALLLGDSALYLCASSSRAHTEAFFGQGTRLTVV.

This chain uses TRBV10-3 with TRBJ1-5; 9 positions match TRBD1. The CDR3 loop spans 13 amino acids. From germline, CDR1 is ENHRY and CDR2 SYGVKD. V was pared by 8 bases and J by 7 bases, with 6 bases of the junction left unmatched. The CDR3 here is CAIRQGTGQPQHF. CDR3 nucleotide sequence: TGTGCCATCCGACAGGGGACAGGGCAGCCCCAGCATTTT.

This chain connects TRBV11-2 to TRBJ1-1; unclear D gene. The CDR3 runs to 14 residues. Germline CDR1 is SGHAT and CDR2 is FQNNGV. Trimming shortened V by 0 bases and J by 4 bases, and 9 bases separated the two germline ends. The CDR3 region is CASSLEARGTEAFF. CDR3 DNA: TGTGCCAGCAGCTTAGAGGCTCGAGGCACTGAAGCTTTCTTT.

The V call is TRBV27, the J call TRBJ1-1, with 8 bases aligning to TRBD1. There are 14 residues in the CDR3. With V trimmed by 3 bases and J by 5 bases, 5 bases remained unmatched. Germline-derived CDR1 and CDR2 are MNHEY and SMNVEV (reference sequence). In nucleotides, the CDR3 is TGTGCCAGCAGTTTCCGGACAGGGAGTACTGAAGCTTTCTTT. Its protein product is CASSFRTGSTEAFF.

This rearrangement joins TRBV12-1 to TRBJ1-5; the table names TRBD1, a call not compared with the DNA. TRBV12-1 constitutes a pseudogene. The CDR3 contains 16 residues. DNA of the CDR3: TGTGCCAGCAGCTCCGGGACAGGGATACTAGTGGAGTCCCAGCATTTT. Protein: CASSSGTGILVESQHF.

The V and J genes are TRBV7-6 and TRBJ2-2; unclear D gene. V was clipped by 0 bases and J by 0 bases, with 8 bases between them. CDR1 SGHVS and CDR2 FNYEAQ come from the germline V gene. The CDR3 loop spans 16 amino acids. The CDR3 nucleotides read TGTGCCAGCAGCTTAGCCCCCCGTTCGAACACCGGGGAGCTGTTTTTT. Translating it yields CASSLAPRSNTGELFF.

This CDR3 is CASSLAFGRAETQYF. CDR3 nucleotides: TGTGCCAGCAGCTTAGCCTTTGGCAGGGCAGAGACCCAGTACTTC. This chain links TRBV7-9 with TRBJ2-5; tentatively, D is TRBD1 (5 bases). Trimming took off 0 bases at V and 4 bases at J, with 12 bases between the two ends. Germline CDR1 is SEHNR and CDR2 is FQNEAQ (reference sequence). The CDR3 is 15 residues long.

The chain carries TRBV5-6 and TRBJ1-2; D is undetermined. Trimming pared 1 base from V and 7 bases from J, leaving 17 bases between. This CDR3 has 15 residues. Germline assignment: CDR1 SGHDT and CDR2 YYEEEE. CDR3 protein: CASSLFSRRFLGYTF. DNA for the CDR3: TGTGCCAGCAGCTTGTTTTCCCGGCGTTTTCTTGGCTACACCTTC.

The V call is TRBV9, the J call TRBJ1-4; D gene ambiguous. In germline, CDR1 is SGDLS, CDR2 YYNGEE. This CDR3 has 14 residues. V was clipped by 3 bases and J by 5 bases, with 11 bases between them. The CDR3 reads CASSESDGNEKLFF. For the CDR3, the DNA is TGTGCCAGCAGCGAAAGTGACGGAAATGAAAAACTGTTTTTT.

The gene calls are TRBV10-3 and TRBJ2-1, with a weak D call TRBD2 (6 bases). CDR3 length: 12 amino acids. V was trimmed by 2 bases and J by 7 bases, leaving 6 bases between them. The germline CDR1 and CDR2 sequences are ENHRY and SYGVKD. Written as DNA, the CDR3 is TGTGCCATCAGTGAGGGGGGGAATGAGCAGTTCTTC. Protein: CAISEGGNEQFF.

The genes are TRBV30 and TRBJ1-2; D remains ambiguous. V lost 4 bases, J lost 5 bases, and 14 bases lay in between. CDR3 size: 13 residues. Looked up from germline, CDR1 is GTSNPN and CDR2 is SVGIG (reference sequence). Here the CDR3 reads CAWTLLDLYGYTF. CDR3 coding DNA: TGTGCCTGGACCCTCCTGGACCTTTATGGCTACACCTTC.